These T cell receptor beta chains were read from a single sample in a study of T cells after yellow fever vaccination. From the 5' RACE reads, TCRdb called clonotypes with MiXCR, one entry per CDR3 protein. The sample consists of more than 15,000 distinct CDR3 sequences, about 4% of them appearing once. Sequences were derived from PBMCs, either bulk or a sorted T-cell subset (CD4+, CD8+, memory, or dextramer-sorted; not recorded which), sampled 15 days after the yellow fever booster vaccination. These receptors all stem from a man aged 30-40 years who received the YFV17D yellow fever vaccine. Both conserved end residues are part of each CDR3. The D gene is left open where the match is weak. Size is omitted from some rows. Given values are once, few, many or a class for expanded clones.

d_gene	abundance	v_gene	j_gene	CDR3aa	CDR3nt
TRBD1	many	TRBV27	TRBJ2-1	CASIRTGTYNEQFF	TGTGCCAGCATAAGGACAGGGACCTACAATGAGCAGTTCTTC
TRBD2	many	TRBV12-3/TRBV12-4	TRBJ2-1	CASSSYGGGRPYNEQFF	TGTGCCAGCAGTTCCTACGGGGGCGGGAGGCCCTACAATGAGCAGTTCTTC
NA	many	TRBV2	TRBJ2-5	CAKKGTTQETQYF	TGTGCCAAGAAAGGCACCACCCAAGAGACCCAGTACTTC
TRBD2	medium-sized	TRBV20-1	TRBJ2-5	CSATAPVAGGPWGQETQYF	TGCAGTGCTACAGCCCCAGTAGCGGGAGGGCCATGGGGTCAAGAGACCCAGTACTTC
TRBD2	many	TRBV11-2	TRBJ2-1	CASSLDGGASSGRSYNEQFF	TGTGCCAGCAGCTTAGATGGTGGGGCCTCTAGCGGGAGGTCCTACAATGAGCAGTTCTTC
TRBD2	many	TRBV4-1	TRBJ2-3	CASSHMLAGSLTDTQYF	TGCGCCAGCAGCCATATGCTAGCGGGAAGTCTTACAGATACGCAGTATTTT
TRBD2	medium-sized	TRBV5-1	TRBJ2-3	CASSGNSGRATDTQYF	TGCGCCAGCAGCGGGAATAGCGGGAGGGCCACAGATACGCAGTATTTT
TRBD2	NA	TRBV12-3/TRBV12-4	TRBJ2-3	CAFCFGHRSTSGRTDTQYF	TGTGCCTTCTGTTTTGGCCACCGGAGCACTAGCGGGAGAACAGATACGCAGTATTTT
NA	many	TRBV5-1	TRBJ1-5	CASSLVPGNQPQHF	TGCGCCAGCAGCTTGGTCCCGGGCAATCAGCCCCAGCATTTT
TRBD2	many	TRBV9	TRBJ2-1	CASSASGTRTGNEQFF	TGTGCCAGCAGCGCCAGCGGGACCCGAACGGGCAATGAGCAGTTCTTC
TRBD1	many	TRBV7-9	TRBJ2-1	CASTAQGPFNEQFF	TGTGCCAGCACCGCACAGGGGCCCTTCAATGAGCAGTTCTTC
NA	NA	TRBV7-2	TRBJ2-5	CASSRGTEETQYF	TGTGCCAGCAGCCGCGGGACAGAAGAGACCCAGTACTTC
NA	many	TRBV6-5	TRBJ2-7	CASSYSDGYEQYF	TGTGCCAGCAGTTACTCAGATGGCTACGAGCAGTACTTC
NA	many	TRBV12-3/TRBV12-4	TRBJ2-2	CASSLGGSAGELFF	TGTGCCAGCAGTTTAGGGGGCTCCGCCGGGGAGCTGTTTTTT
TRBD2	many	TRBV6-5	TRBJ2-7	CASTSTGGFEQYF	TGTGCCAGCACCTCGACCGGGGGGTTCGAGCAGTACTTC
NA	medium-sized	TRBV25-1	TRBJ2-2	CASSPLVDTGELFF	TGTGCCAGCAGCCCCCTAGTTGACACCGGGGAGCTGTTTTTT
TRBD1	medium-sized	TRBV20-1	TRBJ2-7	CSAYRDRPSGEQYF	TGCAGTGCCTATCGGGACAGGCCATCGGGCGAGCAGTACTTC
NA	many	TRBV7-9	TRBJ1-2	CASSGGPQRGRNYGYTF	TGTGCCAGCAGCGGGGGCCCCCAGAGGGGCCGAAACTATGGCTACACCTTC
TRBD2	many	TRBV7-2	TRBJ2-2	CASSPWREGTGELFF	TGTGCCAGCAGTCCTTGGCGGGAGGGCACCGGGGAGCTGTTTTTT
NA	many	TRBV20-1	TRBJ2-1	CSASGVAYNEQFF	TGCAGTGCGTCGGGAGTGGCATACAATGAGCAGTTCTTC
NA	many	TRBV19	TRBJ2-7	CASSPSGGLYEQYF	TGTGCCAGTAGTCCGAGTGGAGGCCTTTACGAGCAGTACTTC
TRBD2	many	TRBV3-1	TRBJ2-5	CASSQELAGGLKETQYF	TGTGCCAGCAGCCAGGAACTAGCGGGAGGGCTCAAAGAGACCCAGTACTTC
NA	many	TRBV28	TRBJ2-1	CASSPSRGPGEQFF	TGTGCCAGCAGTCCCAGCAGAGGCCCGGGCGAGCAGTTCTTC
TRBD1	many	TRBV20-1	TRBJ2-4	CSAGTVLAKNIQYF	TGCAGTGCGGGGACAGTTTTAGCCAAAAACATTCAGTACTTC
TRBD1	many	TRBV20-1	TRBJ1-5	CSAPSTGELGQPQHF	TGCAGTGCTCCCAGTACAGGGGAGTTGGGCCAGCCCCAGCATTTT